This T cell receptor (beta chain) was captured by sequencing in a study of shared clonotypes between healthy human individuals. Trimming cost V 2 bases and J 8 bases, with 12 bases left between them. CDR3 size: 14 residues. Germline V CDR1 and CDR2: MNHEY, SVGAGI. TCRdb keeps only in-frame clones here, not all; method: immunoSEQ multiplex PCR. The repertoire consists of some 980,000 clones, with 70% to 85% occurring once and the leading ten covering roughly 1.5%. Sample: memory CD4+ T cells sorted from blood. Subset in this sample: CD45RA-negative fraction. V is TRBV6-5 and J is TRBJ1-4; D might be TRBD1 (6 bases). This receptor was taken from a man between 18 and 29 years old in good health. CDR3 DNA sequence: TGTGCCAGCAGTTACCTCCGACAGGAGGAAAAACTGTTTTTT. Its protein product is CASSYLRQEEKLFF.